The rows below give T cell receptor beta chains drawn from one sample of a study of response to subunit inactivated influenza vaccine. Using its own MiXCR run on the RT-PCR reads, TCRdb lists one record per CDR3 protein. Among hundreds of thousands of distinct CDR3 sequences, about 11% were seen once, and the ten largest hold more than 9.5%. This sample also belongs to another study, concerning T cells expressing NK-cell markers.

Sample: PBMCs from blood, taken on the day of vaccination. These receptors all stem from a man between 50 and 59 years old who received an inactivated influenza vaccine. The CDR3 runs from the conserved cysteine through the conserved F or W. A D gene is named only where the DNA matches it firmly. Clone size, where shown, is once, few, many, or a class for clones that have expanded.

J | size | D | V | CDR3 | DNA
TRBJ1-4 | - | - | TRBV27 | CASSLFLPGQPNEKLFF | TGTGCCAGCAGTTTATTCCTACCGGGGCAGCCCAATGAAAAACTGTTTTTT
TRBJ1-5 | few | TRBD1 | TRBV12-3/TRBV12-4 | CASSSHRGPEQPQHF | TGTGCCAGCAGTTCACACAGGGGGCCTGAACAGCCCCAGCATTTT
TRBJ1-4 | few | - | TRBV9 | CASSFTDGYNEKLFF | TGTGCCAGCAGCTTTACCGACGGATATAATGAAAAACTGTTTTTT
TRBJ2-5 | - | TRBD2 | TRBV7-2 | CASSLRGVLQETQYF | TGTGCCAGCAGCTTACGGGGGGTGCTCCAAGAGACCCAGTACTTC
TRBJ1-2 | few | - | TRBV3-1 | CASSQDLGSDYGYTF | TGTGCCAGCAGCCAAGATCTGGGCAGCGACTATGGCTACACCTTC
TRBJ2-5 | - | - | TRBV24-1 | CATSDPRRTETQYF | TGTGCCACCAGTGATCCTCGGAGGACTGAGACCCAGTACTTC
TRBJ2-3 | - | - | TRBV10-1 | CASSDAASTQYF | TGCGCCAGCAGTGATGCTGCTTCTACGCAGTATTTT
TRBJ2-1 | many | TRBD1 | TRBV5-6 | CASSLGQGIYNEQFF | TGTGCCAGCAGCTTGGGACAGGGGATCTACAATGAGCAGTTCTTC
TRBJ2-3 | - | - | TRBV10-3 | CAISDKALDTQYF | TGTGCCATCAGTGATAAGGCCCTAGATACGCAGTATTTT
TRBJ2-7 | few | TRBD2 | TRBV20-1 | CSARGRVAGVVDNHSRGKQYF | TGCAGTGCTAGAGGAAGGGTAGCGGGAGTCGTTGACAACCACTCCAGGGGTAAGCAGTACTTC
TRBJ2-1 | few | TRBD2 | TRBV7-2 | CASSLAGLAGYNEQFF | TGTGCCAGCAGCTTAGCCGGACTAGCGGGCTACAATGAGCAGTTCTTC
TRBJ2-2 | few | - | TRBV18 | CASSLQGTTGELFF | TGTGCCAGCTCACTCCAGGGCACCACCGGGGAGCTGTTTTTT
TRBJ2-5 | many | - | TRBV5-1 | CASSLGRTQETQYF | TGCGCCAGCAGCTTGGGCCGGACTCAAGAGACCCAGTACTTC
TRBJ2-1 | - | - | TRBV7-2 | CASSLRKGREQFF | TGTGCCAGCAGCCTTAGAAAGGGCCGTGAGCAGTTCTTC
TRBJ1-4 | few | - | TRBV4-1 | CASSLVVRNNEKLFF | TGCGCCAGCAGCCTAGTCGTTAGAAACAATGAAAAACTGTTTTTT
TRBJ2-1 | many | TRBD1 | TRBV9 | CASSVTDRVGYEQFF | TGTGCCAGCAGCGTAACCGACAGGGTTGGGTATGAGCAGTTCTTC
TRBJ2-7 | many | - | TRBV19 | CASSIGGQGYEQYF | TGTGCCAGTAGTATCGGTGGGCAGGGGTACGAGCAGTACTTC
TRBJ2-1 | - | TRBD2 | TRBV29-1 | CSVSAGAREQFF | TGCAGCGTTTCCGCGGGAGCTCGTGAGCAGTTCTTC
TRBJ2-2 | - | - | TRBV20-1 | CSARGPTTTGELFF | TGCAGTGCTAGGGGCCCAACTACCACCGGGGAGCTGTTTTTT
TRBJ2-5 | - | - | TRBV6-1 | CASNPIGTFQETQYF | TGTGCCAGCAACCCCATAGGGACCTTCCAAGAGACCCAGTACTTC
TRBJ1-2 | - | TRBD1 | TRBV7-6 | CASSLGGGLSYGYTF | TGTGCCAGCAGCTTGGGAGGGGGCCTGAGCTATGGCTACACCTTC
TRBJ1-2 | few | TRBD1 | TRBV4-1 | CASSHDTGGRGYGYTF | TGCGCCAGCAGCCATGACACAGGGGGCCGAGGTTATGGCTACACCTTC
TRBJ1-5 | many | - | TRBV7-2 | CASSFLQGGQPQHF | TGTGCCAGCAGCTTCTTACAGGGCGGTCAGCCCCAGCATTTT
TRBJ2-3 | few | TRBD1 | TRBV28 | CASKRQGKGTDTQYF | TGTGCCAGCAAAAGACAGGGTAAAGGCACAGATACGCAGTATTTT
TRBJ2-7 | - | - | TRBV11-2 | CASSFRVEQYF | TGTGCCAGCAGCTTTAGGGTCGAGCAGTACTTC
TRBJ2-3 | - | TRBD2 | TRBV20-1 | CSARDPLAGGITDTQYF | TGCAGTGCTAGAGATCCACTAGCGGGGGGGATTACAGATACGCAGTATTTT
TRBJ1-1 | few | TRBD1 | TRBV6-1 | CASSITGGSNTEAFF | TGTGCCAGCAGTATTACAGGGGGATCGAACACTGAAGCTTTCTTT
TRBJ2-7 | few | - | TRBV20-1 | CSARYRGSYEQYF | TGCAGTGCTAGATATAGGGGGAGTTACGAGCAGTACTTC
TRBJ2-7 | - | TRBD2 | TRBV7-9 | CASSLSQGLFYEQYF | TGTGCCAGCAGCTTAAGTCAGGGACTATTCTACGAGCAGTACTTC
TRBJ2-7 | - | - | TRBV7-2 | CASSPTSTGGYEQYF | TGTGCCAGCAGCCCAACAAGTACTGGGGGGTACGAGCAGTACTTC
TRBJ2-5 | - | - | TRBV6-1 | CASSTVQGLDQETQYF | TGTGCCAGCAGTACGGTACAGGGTCTAGACCAAGAGACCCAGTACTTC
TRBJ2-3 | - | - | TRBV29-1 | CSTSDTQYF | TGCAGCACCTCAGATACGCAGTATTTT
TRBJ2-5 | few | - | TRBV20-1 | CSARSTGQETQYF | TGCAGTGCTAGATCGACGGGACAAGAGACCCAGTACTTC
TRBJ2-1 | - | TRBD2 | TRBV7-2 | CASSLGSGSFNEQFF | TGTGCCAGCAGCTTAGGTAGCGGGAGTTTCAATGAGCAGTTCTTC
TRBJ2-1 | - | - | TRBV30 | CAWSGPPGEQFF | TGTGCCTGGAGTGGACCACCTGGTGAGCAGTTCTTC
TRBJ2-1 | - | - | TRBV19 | CASRGGVYNEQFF | TGTGCCAGTAGAGGCGGGGTTTACAATGAGCAGTTCTTC
TRBJ2-7 | once | - | TRBV20-1 | CSAAKGHNSYEQYF | TGCAGTGCTGCTAAAGGACATAACTCCTACGAGCAGTACTTC
TRBJ2-5 | - | - | TRBV28 | CASSLPRSRQETQYF | TGTGCCAGCAGCCTCCCCCGGAGCAGACAAGAGACCCAGTACTTC
TRBJ2-3 | - | - | TRBV7-9 | CASSFGHDTDTQYF | TGTGCCAGCAGCTTTGGCCACGACACAGATACGCAGTATTTT
TRBJ2-7 | - | - | TRBV18 | CASSPQSGGYSYEQYF | TGTGCCAGCTCACCTCAAAGTGGGGGGTACTCCTACGAGCAGTACTTC
TRBJ2-3 | few | TRBD2 | TRBV18 | CASSPPLTGGSSAFTDTQYF | TGTGCCAGCTCACCACCCTTGACGGGGGGGAGTTCCGCCTTCACAGATACGCAGTATTTT
TRBJ2-2 | many | - | TRBV12-3/TRBV12-4 | CATAYTGELFF | TGTGCCACCGCCTACACCGGGGAGCTGTTTTTT
TRBJ2-2 | many | - | TRBV2 | CASSDLFANTGELFF | TGTGCCAGCAGTGATCTGTTCGCGAACACCGGGGAGCTGTTTTTT
TRBJ2-1 | many | TRBD1 | TRBV7-2 | CASLINGDRHNEQFF | TGTGCCAGCTTAATAAATGGGGACAGGCACAATGAGCAGTTCTTC
TRBJ1-4 | few | - | TRBV5-1 | CASSYGPEVEKLFF | TGCGCCAGCAGCTATGGGCCAGAGGTTGAAAAACTGTTTTTT
TRBJ1-1 | few | - | TRBV5-1 | CASSLRDRSSEAFF | TGCGCCAGCAGCTTGCGGGACCGCTCTTCTGAAGCTTTCTTT
TRBJ2-7 | - | - | TRBV20-1 | CSAPDIRSYEQYF | TGCAGTGCCCCTGACATCCGCTCCTACGAGCAGTACTTC
TRBJ2-5 | - | - | TRBV6-2/TRBV6-3 | CASSSIGGLQETQYF | TGTGCCAGCAGTTCAATCGGAGGACTACAAGAGACCCAGTACTTC
TRBJ2-6 | - | - | TRBV7-2 | CASSLHPSGANVLTF | TGTGCCAGCAGCTTACATCCCTCTGGGGCCAACGTCCTGACTTTC
TRBJ2-4 | - | - | TRBV12-3/TRBV12-4 | CASSHRLAKNIQYF | TGTGCCAGCAGCCATAGGTTAGCCAAAAACATTCAGTACTTC
TRBJ1-5 | few | - | TRBV7-9 | CASSISDSSNQPQHF | TGTGCCAGCAGCATTTCGGACAGTAGCAATCAGCCCCAGCATTTT
TRBJ2-7 | - | - | TRBV28 | CASSWDWVGTYEQYF | TGTGCCAGCAGTTGGGACTGGGTGGGGACCTACGAGCAGTACTTC
TRBJ1-2 | - | - | TRBV12-3/TRBV12-4 | CASSFLSQQGYTF | TGTGCCAGCAGTTTTTTGTCTCAGCAAGGCTACACCTTC
TRBJ1-1 | few | - | TRBV4-3 | CASSQDFVIPEAFF | TGCGCCAGCAGCCAAGATTTCGTAATCCCTGAAGCTTTCTTT
TRBJ2-7 | - | TRBD1 | TRBV7-9 | CASSHIPGQGSYEQYF | TGTGCCAGCAGCCATATCCCCGGACAGGGTTCCTACGAGCAGTACTTC
TRBJ1-1 | many | TRBD1 | TRBV20-1 | CSASRQGKAFF | TGCAGTGCTAGTAGACAGGGGAAGGCTTTCTTT
TRBJ1-6 | many | - | TRBV4-2 | CASSQDPGNSPLHF | TGTGCCAGCAGCCAAGACCCGGGAAATTCACCCCTCCACTTT